The rows below give T cell receptor beta chains drawn from one sample of a study of T cell responses to AZD1222 COVID-19 vaccine. Some clones are missing from TCRdb's copy, which holds only in-frame ones; the method was immunoSEQ multiplex PCR. The sample includes about 150,000 clones, about nine tenths of them seen just once. The input for sequencing was peripheral blood, taken on day 0 of AZD1222 vaccination. The receptors shown here come from an adult in good health. CDR3s leave out the opening cysteine and the closing phenylalanine or tryptophan. The D gene is left open where the match is weak. Only some rows state a clone size, as once, few, many or a class for expanded clones.

clone size	J gene	V gene	D gene	CDR3 protein
.	TRBJ1-2	TRBV7-2	.	ASSLGAGNYGYT
.	TRBJ1-6	TRBV5-1	TRBD1	ASSSGGEWDSPLH
.	TRBJ1-3	TRBV18	.	ASSPPGSGNTIY
.	TRBJ2-1	TRBV6-2/TRBV6-3	TRBD2	ASSLSGGTTGQF
.	TRBJ1-1	TRBV5-1	.	ASSGDAVNTEAF
.	TRBJ2-1	TRBV27	.	ASSLGPLGWINEQF
.	TRBJ1-2	TRBV10-1	TRBD1	ASSGGDRANPYYGYT
.	TRBJ1-5	TRBV7-2	.	ASSLDRAGNQPQH
.	TRBJ2-7	TRBV4-3	.	ASSPRDGSYEQY
.	TRBJ2-3	TRBV6-5	TRBD2	ASKSGNTDTQY
.	TRBJ1-6	TRBV7-8	.	ASSPQGINSPLH
.	TRBJ1-1	TRBV11-1	TRBD1	ASSTGQRNTEAF
.	TRBJ2-7	TRBV3-1/TRBV3-2	.	ASSQGLGYEQY
.	TRBJ1-1	TRBV6-1	.	ASSEDSEAF
.	TRBJ1-2	TRBV5-1	.	ASSFGQGALYGYT
.	TRBJ1-3	TRBV21-1	.	ASSKPDRVYSGNTIY
.	TRBJ1-2	TRBV12-3/TRBV12-4	.	ASTVGGAGYT
once	TRBJ2-2	TRBV6-4	.	ASSVAWFANTGELF
.	TRBJ2-5	TRBV28	.	ASSPGHSQETQY
.	TRBJ2-1	TRBV10-3	TRBD2	AITNLEGTSGGSYNEQF
.	TRBJ1-1	TRBV9	.	ASSVEGGTQAF
.	TRBJ1-2	TRBV27	TRBD1	ASSPMTGKYYGYT
.	TRBJ1-2	TRBV6-2/TRBV6-3	.	ASSYSRVRYGYT
.	TRBJ2-5	TRBV11-2	TRBD2	ASSPRFARGGQETQY
.	TRBJ1-2	TRBV12-3/TRBV12-4	.	ASGFPSYGYT
.	TRBJ2-2	TRBV6-5	.	ASLSGRRNTGELF
.	TRBJ1-1	TRBV21-1	.	ASSQNGTGGERSEAF
.	TRBJ1-1	TRBV20-1	.	SALGDTEAF
.	TRBJ1-2	TRBV4-3	.	ASSPRGAGDSGYGYT
.	TRBJ1-6	TRBV5-4	.	ASSLDSYSPLH
.	TRBJ1-5	TRBV6-5	.	ASSLGVGNQPQH
once	TRBJ1-5	TRBV19	.	ASIHSVGLRPQH
once	TRBJ1-3	TRBV11-2	.	ASHTAGSGNTIY
once	TRBJ1-1	TRBV9	TRBD1	ASSPRGQGAGTEAF
.	TRBJ2-2	TRBV5-6	TRBD1	ASSYGTGLDGELF
.	TRBJ2-7	TRBV11-3	.	ASSPGGTNSYEQY
.	TRBJ1-6	TRBV6-6	.	ASSSTDYNSPLH
.	TRBJ1-3	TRBV11-3	.	ASSLEGGSGNTIY
.	TRBJ2-2	TRBV11-2	.	ASSFALQGGLF
.	TRBJ2-5	TRBV2	.	ASRSIQETQY
.	TRBJ2-7	TRBV19	.	ASSQGEGYEQY
once	TRBJ1-5	TRBV7-8	.	ASSGGSSIQPQH
few	TRBJ2-2	TRBV3-1/TRBV3-2	.	ASSRRGAGELF
.	TRBJ2-1	TRBV5-4	.	ASSSMGYYNEQF
.	TRBJ1-2	TRBV19	TRBD1	ASSMATHRGGYGYT
.	TRBJ2-3	TRBV9	TRBD2	ASSRAGGLRGTQY
.	TRBJ2-3	TRBV7-9	.	ASSPPGGLASERGTQY
.	TRBJ1-2	TRBV7-2	.	ASSKTEGGYT
few	TRBJ1-5	TRBV7-6	.	ASSQGSVSNQPQH
few	TRBJ1-2	TRBV3-1/TRBV3-2	.	ASSRQYGYT